A selection of T cell receptor beta chains follows, all from one sample in a study of blood T cell repertoires in COVID-19. Profiling relied on immunoSEQ multiplex PCR, and the TCRdb table lists in-frame clones only, not all of them. Counted here are 55,000 or so clones, roughly 80% occurring once; the ten biggest clones make up roughly 3.2%. Sequences were obtained from peripheral blood. These receptors were taken from a man aged 60-69 years with acute or convalescent COVID-19. Each CDR3 is given with its conserved first and last residue. A D gene is named only where the DNA matches it firmly. Rows give clone size only sometimes, using once, few, many, or a class for an expanded clone.

DNA	CDR3	size	J	V	D
TGTGCCGCAAACAGGGGGATACATGAAAAACTGTTTTTT	CAANRGIHEKLFF	.	TRBJ1-4	TRBV30	TRBD1
TGCGCCAGCAGTTTTACGACAGGAGGTACTGAAGCTTTCTTT	CASSFTTGGTEAFF	.	TRBJ1-1	TRBV5-1	.
TGTGCCAGCAGTGAATTGGACAGGGCGGGCGAGCAGTACTTC	CASSELDRAGEQYF	.	TRBJ2-7	TRBV25-1	TRBD1
TGTGCCAGCACCCGAAGGACAGGAGGCGAAAAACTGTTTTTT	CASTRRTGGEKLFF	.	TRBJ1-4	TRBV6-5	TRBD1
TGTGCCAGCAGTTACCTCAGGGCAGATACGCAGTATTTT	CASSYLRADTQYF	.	TRBJ2-3	TRBV6-5	.
TGCGCCAGCCGTCAAGCTCTGGGACAGGGACGCAATGAGCAGTTCTTC	CASRQALGQGRNEQFF	.	TRBJ2-1	TRBV5-1	TRBD1
TGTGCCAGCAGCGCACAGGGTAATAGCAATCAGCCCCAGCATTTT	CASSAQGNSNQPQHF	.	TRBJ1-5	TRBV5-6	.
TGTGCCAGCAGTGAAGGTGGGACAAGCTATGGCTACACCTTC	CASSEGGTSYGYTF	.	TRBJ1-2	TRBV2	.
TGTGCCAGCAGCATGGGACACCAGGCCTCTGAAGCTTTCTTT	CASSMGHQASEAFF	.	TRBJ1-1	TRBV7-2	.
TGTGCCAGCTCTCCCCGCGGGGGATTTGGCTCCAATGAGCAGTTCTTC	CASSPRGGFGSNEQFF	once	TRBJ2-1	TRBV18	TRBD2
TGCGCCAGCAGCCAAGTTGGCTTTTTGGGACAGGGTAATGAAAAACTGTTTTTT	CASSQVGFLGQGNEKLFF	.	TRBJ1-4	TRBV4-1	TRBD1
TGCGCCAGCGCTTTACTGACACTGGATGGCTACACCTTC	CASALLTLDGYTF	.	TRBJ1-2	TRBV5-1	.
TGTGCCAGCGTGGGAGGTACTGAAGCTTTCTTT	CASVGGTEAFF	.	TRBJ1-1	TRBV2	.
TGTGCCAGCAGTTACACAGGGCCTAAAGAGACCCAGTACTTC	CASSYTGPKETQYF	once	TRBJ2-5	TRBV6-5	.
TGTGCCTGCCATAGTAGGGGCAGGGGGCGCGATCAGCCCCAGCATTTT	CACHSRGRGRDQPQHF	.	TRBJ1-5	TRBV30	TRBD1
TGCAGTGCTAGTCTAGGCGGGGGAGATCAGCCCCAGCATTTT	CSASLGGGDQPQHF	once	TRBJ1-5	TRBV20-1	.
TGTGCCAGCAGTATGGACCCAAAGGGGAATTCACCCCTCCACTTT	CASSMDPKGNSPLHF	.	TRBJ1-6	TRBV2	.
TGTGCCAGCAGTGCCCGACCTTCCGGGACAGTCTACGAGCAGTACTTC	CASSARPSGTVYEQYF	.	TRBJ2-7	TRBV27	TRBD1